The subject of this entry is one T cell receptor (beta chain). Its antigen remains unknown. This sample was taken from a study of T cell responses to AZD1222 COVID-19 vaccine. In the study overall: The study pooled second doses at about 4 or about 12 weeks. Study conclusions and caveats: Females outnumbered males among donors, who were mostly white British; clonal diversity was possibly underestimated. As reported, nearly half of all spike-specific TCRs target variant regions that are unmutated.

V trimming: 0 bases; J trimming: 13 bases; junction bases outside the gene matches: 10. Germline-derived CDR1 and CDR2 are MNHEY and SVGEGT. This CDR3 is built from 15 residues. Data came from immunoSEQ multiplex PCR; TCRdb stores just in-frame clones and leaves some out. This sample carries 110,000 to 150,000 clones, 93% of them seen once, and the ten largest clones take under 6.5%. This TCR was recovered from an adult in good health. V usage is TRBV6-2 or TRBV6-3 and J usage is TRBJ2-1; the match to TRBD2 covers 9 bases. The source was peripheral blood, collected on day 0 of AZD1222 vaccination. CDR3 coding DNA: TGTGCCAGCAGTTACTCCCCTAGCGGGATCTCCAATCAGTTCTTC. Protein sequence: CASSYSPSGISNQFF.